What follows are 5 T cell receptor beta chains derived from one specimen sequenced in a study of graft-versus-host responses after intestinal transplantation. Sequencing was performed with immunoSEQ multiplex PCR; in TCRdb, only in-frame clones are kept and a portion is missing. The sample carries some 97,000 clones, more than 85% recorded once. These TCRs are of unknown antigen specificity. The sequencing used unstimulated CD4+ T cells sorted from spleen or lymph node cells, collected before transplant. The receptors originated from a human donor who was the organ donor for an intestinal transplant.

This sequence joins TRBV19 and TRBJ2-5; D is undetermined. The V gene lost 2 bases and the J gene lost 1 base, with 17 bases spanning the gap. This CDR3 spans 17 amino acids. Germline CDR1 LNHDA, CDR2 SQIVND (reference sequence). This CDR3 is CASSISSRLPGQETQYF. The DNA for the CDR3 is TGTGCCAGTAGTATATCGAGTAGGCTTCCAGGCCAAGAGACCCAGTACTTC.

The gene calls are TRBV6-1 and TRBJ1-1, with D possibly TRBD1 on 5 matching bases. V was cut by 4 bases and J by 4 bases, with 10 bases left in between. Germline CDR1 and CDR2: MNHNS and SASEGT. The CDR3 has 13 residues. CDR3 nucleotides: TGTGCCAGCAGTGTCGATAGGGGCACTGAAGCTTTCTTT. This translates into CASSVDRGTEAFF.

CDR3 amino acids: CAWSAGTGTSNQPQHF. The CDR3 DNA reads TGTGCCTGGAGTGCCGGGACAGGGACTAGCAATCAGCCCCAGCATTTT. The chain recombines TRBV30 with TRBJ1-5; TRBD1 aligns across 9 bases. J was trimmed by 0 bases and V by 1 base; bases with no gene match: 4. Germline CDR1 and CDR2: GTSNPN and SVGIG (reference sequence). The CDR3 length is 16 residues.

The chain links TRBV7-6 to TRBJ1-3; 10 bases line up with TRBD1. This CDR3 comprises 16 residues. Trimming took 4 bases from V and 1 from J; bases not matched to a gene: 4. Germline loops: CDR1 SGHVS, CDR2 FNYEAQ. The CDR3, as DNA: TGTGCCAGCAGCTCCGGGACAGGGGTTTCTGGAAACACCATATATTTT. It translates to CASSSGTGVSGNTIYF.

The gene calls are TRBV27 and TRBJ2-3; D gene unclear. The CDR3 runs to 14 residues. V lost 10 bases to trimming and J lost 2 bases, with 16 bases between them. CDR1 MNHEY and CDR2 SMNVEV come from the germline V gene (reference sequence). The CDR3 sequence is CATMQKQLTDTQYF. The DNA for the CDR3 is TGTGCCACCATGCAAAAGCAGCTCACAGATACGCAGTATTTT.